The rows below give T cell receptor beta chains drawn from one sample of a study of cytomegalovirus exposure and HLA in healthy donors. Here immunoSEQ multiplex PCR was the method, and the copy in TCRdb shows in-frame clones only, minus some. The sample holds approximately 150,000 clones, 77% seen once. Specimen: PBMCs. Receptor source: a female donor in good health and CMV-seronegative. The CDR3 runs from the conserved cysteine through the conserved F or W.

len,j_gene,v_gene,CDR3aa
14,TRBJ2-1,TRBV12-5,CASGPGDSYNEQFF
19,TRBJ1-3,TRBV7-4,CASSLAQRTGVHSGNTIYF
13,TRBJ1-2,TRBV11-3,CASSRDRSYGYTF
15,TRBJ2-5,TRBV2,CASNKDRDYGETQYF
13,TRBJ2-1,TRBV10-3,CAIRGTEDNEQFF
15,TRBJ2-6,TRBV9,CASSVGRAGANVLTF
15,TRBJ2-7,TRBV7-2,CASSLRGTGGYEQYF
12,TRBJ2-1,TRBV5-4,CASSSLAYEQFF
12,TRBJ2-7,TRBV29-1,CSVRDSSYEQYF
14,TRBJ1-5,TRBV12-5,CAREPFCNYQPQHF
15,TRBJ1-3,TRBV9,CASSGTQSSGNTIYF
12,TRBJ1-1,TRBV18,CASSPWRVEAFF
15,TRBJ2-3,TRBV28,CASKLGQGFTDTQYF
14,TRBJ2-7,TRBV7-9,CASTLAGSPYEQYF
11,TRBJ2-2,TRBV7-3,CASSSTGELFF
13,TRBJ1-2,TRBV28,CASRGGPNYGYTF
15,TRBJ2-1,TRBV9,CASSPRAGVWNEQFF
14,TRBJ2-7,TRBV11-3,CASSGGLVPYEQYF
16,TRBJ1-2,TRBV4-1,CASSQFTDRANYGYTF
16,TRBJ1-2,TRBV6-5,CASSLRGWRANYGYTF
13,TRBJ2-2,TRBV2,CASKRTATGELFF
15,TRBJ1-3,TRBV15,CATSRVQGAGNTIYF
14,TRBJ1-6,TRBV9,CASSPRDRNSPLHF
14,TRBJ1-5,TRBV2,CASKRAPPNQPQHF
14,TRBJ2-2,TRBV29-1,CSVDGQDLSGELFF
13,TRBJ1-1,TRBV12-5,CASGLNGNTEAFF
14,TRBJ1-1,TRBV7-2,CASSLEGWAGYAFF
15,TRBJ1-6,TRBV6-5,CASTPRDRDNSPLHF
11,TRBJ2-5,TRBV27,CASREKETQYF
11,TRBJ1-2,TRBV6-5,CASSYGGGYTF
14,TRBJ2-7,TRBV28,CASSISGQSYEQYF
16,TRBJ2-7,TRBV5-1,CASSLWGRTGGREQYF
16,TRBJ1-1,TRBV5-6,CASSLGTGRLNTEAFF
12,TRBJ1-1,TRBV28,CASSLRGCEAFF
17,TRBJ1-2,TRBV19,CASSGFIDREEDYGYTF
14,TRBJ1-2,TRBV7-2,CASSPQGQSYGYTF
13,TRBJ2-5,TRBV28,CASSLYFPGEQYF
15,TRBJ1-1,TRBV30,CAWSGGQGVYTEAFF
12,TRBJ2-1,TRBV2,CASNRARNEQFF
17,TRBJ2-2,TRBV9,CASSVRGGARGTGELFF